The T cell receptor beta chain described here comes from a study of post-analysis software for immune sequencing data. Study background: The disease courses spanned relapsing-remitting, secondary progressive and progressive-relapsing forms of multiple sclerosis.

V lost 1 base and J 5 bases, leaving 14 bases between the germline ends. CDR3 size: 15 residues. Per the germline V gene, CDR1 is SGHTA and CDR2 is FQGNSA. Study-level points and caveats: Patients showed TRBV5-6, TRBV5-1 and TRBV20-1 among several TRBV segments more frequent than in controls. Controls' normalized Chao1 diversity significantly exceeded that of multiple sclerosis patients.

Incorporated into the TCR beta cDNA libraries were unique molecular identifiers, which served to reduce PCR and sequencing biases. One entry per CDR3 protein, called by TCRdb with MiXCR from the PCR reads. The profile shows about 430,000 distinct CDR3 sequences, 39% of them singletons. Of note for this clonotype: Its cognate antigen is unknown.

The chain has TRBV7-2 and TRBJ2-5, with D possibly being TRBD2 (7 bases). This sequence was found in a girl between 2 and 10 years old with multiple sclerosis. Sequencing used blood. CDR3 in DNA: TGTGCCAGCAGCTTAGGACTGAGGGGGGGGGAGACCCAGTACTTC. It is translated as CASSLGLRGGETQYF.